A selection of T cell receptor beta chains follows, all from one sample in a study of STAT3 mutations in large granular lymphocyte leukemia. Produced via immunoSEQ multiplex PCR; TCRdb's table is partial and in-frame only. Counted here are 15,000 to 20,000 clones, roughly 81% occurring once; the ten biggest clones make up 8.5% to 10%. The sample consisted of peripheral blood mononuclear cells. The source of these receptors is a man aged 45 to 65 with T-cell large granular lymphocyte leukemia. Some clones in this sample may be carry-over from other donors' samples. Each CDR3 is given with its conserved first and last residue. The D gene is left open where the match is weak. Only part of the rows carry a size: once, few, many, or a class if the clone is expanded.

NA TRBJ2-5 TRBV15 NA CATSGGNEPRRETQYF TGTGCCACCAGCGGAGGGAACGAGCCCAGGAGAGAGACCCAGTACTTC
NA TRBJ1-4 TRBV12-1 once CASSFGLGVAANEKLFF TGTGCCAGCAGCTTTGGACTCGGAGTAGCAGCTAATGAAAAACTGTTTTTT
TRBD2 TRBJ2-3 TRBV14 NA CASSQGTFGGTDTQYF TGTGCCAGCAGCCAAGGAACGTTCGGGGGGACAGATACGCAGTATTTT
NA TRBJ2-3 TRBV6-1 once CASTGVVRDTQYF TGTGCCAGCACGGGGGTAGTAAGAGATACGCAGTATTTT
TRBD2 TRBJ2-3 TRBV29-1 NA CSVGIAGSSTDTQYF TGCAGCGTTGGAATAGCGGGGTCGAGCACAGATACGCAGTATTTT
NA TRBJ1-2 TRBV5-4 NA CASSLEGPYGYTF TGTGCCAGCAGCTTGGAAGGGCCCTATGGCTACACCTTC
NA TRBJ2-3 TRBV7-8 NA CASSLAYPDNLHVTQYF TGTGCCAGCAGCTTAGCCTATCCGGACAACCTTCATGTTACGCAGTATTTT
NA TRBJ2-7 TRBV28 NA CASSHGVVSYEQYF TGTGCCAGCAGCCACGGCGTAGTCTCCTACGAGCAGTACTTC
TRBD2 TRBJ2-5 TRBV5-4 NA CASSLGEGQETQYF TGTGCCAGCAGCTTGGGGGAGGGCCAGGAGACCCAGTACTTC
NA TRBJ2-5 TRBV7-9 NA CASSAVGVTQETQYF TGTGCCAGCAGCGCCGTCGGTGTAACGCAAGAGACCCAGTACTTC
NA TRBJ1-5 TRBV2 NA CASREGNRPQHF TGTGCCAGCAGGGAGGGGAATCGGCCCCAGCATTTT
TRBD1 TRBJ1-1 TRBV4-1 NA CASSRSGGGTEAFF TGCGCCAGCAGCCGCTCAGGGGGTGGCACTGAAGCTTTCTTT
NA TRBJ1-5 TRBV4-2 NA CASSQVRGNQPQHF TGTGCCAGCAGCCAAGTAAGGGGGAATCAGCCCCAGCATTTT
TRBD1 TRBJ1-4 TRBV27 NA CASSLSWTGGNEKLFF TGTGCCAGCAGTTTATCCTGGACAGGGGGGAATGAAAAACTGTTTTTT
TRBD1 TRBJ1-6 TRBV2 NA CASSTYRQGNSPLHF TGTGCCAGCAGTACCTATAGACAGGGTAATTCACCCCTCCACTTT
NA TRBJ1-2 TRBV6-6 NA CASSYSPGGDYGYTF TGTGCCAGCAGTTACTCGCCGGGGGGTGACTATGGCTACACCTTC
TRBD1 TRBJ2-5 TRBV5-1 NA CASSLGTVQETQYF TGCGCCAGCAGCCTAGGGACAGTTCAAGAGACCCAGTACTTC
TRBD2 TRBJ2-5 TRBV9 NA CASSVGTSGGQETQYF TGTGCCAGCAGCGTAGGGACTAGCGGGGGGCAAGAGACCCAGTACTTC
TRBD2 TRBJ2-1 TRBV6-5 few CASSSGGGRHNEQFF TGTGCCAGCAGTTCCGGGGGGGGTCGACACAATGAGCAGTTCTTC
NA TRBJ1-6 TRBV11-2 NA CASSPRENSPLHF TGTGCCAGCAGCCCCAGGGAAAATTCACCCCTCCACTTT
TRBD1 TRBJ2-1 TRBV27 NA CASSLHDRVREQFF TGTGCCAGCAGTTTACATGACAGGGTGAGGGAGCAGTTCTTC
TRBD1 TRBJ2-7 TRBV10-2 NA CASRDRDSRNYEQYF TGCGCCAGCAGAGACCGGGACAGTCGTAACTACGAGCAGTACTTC